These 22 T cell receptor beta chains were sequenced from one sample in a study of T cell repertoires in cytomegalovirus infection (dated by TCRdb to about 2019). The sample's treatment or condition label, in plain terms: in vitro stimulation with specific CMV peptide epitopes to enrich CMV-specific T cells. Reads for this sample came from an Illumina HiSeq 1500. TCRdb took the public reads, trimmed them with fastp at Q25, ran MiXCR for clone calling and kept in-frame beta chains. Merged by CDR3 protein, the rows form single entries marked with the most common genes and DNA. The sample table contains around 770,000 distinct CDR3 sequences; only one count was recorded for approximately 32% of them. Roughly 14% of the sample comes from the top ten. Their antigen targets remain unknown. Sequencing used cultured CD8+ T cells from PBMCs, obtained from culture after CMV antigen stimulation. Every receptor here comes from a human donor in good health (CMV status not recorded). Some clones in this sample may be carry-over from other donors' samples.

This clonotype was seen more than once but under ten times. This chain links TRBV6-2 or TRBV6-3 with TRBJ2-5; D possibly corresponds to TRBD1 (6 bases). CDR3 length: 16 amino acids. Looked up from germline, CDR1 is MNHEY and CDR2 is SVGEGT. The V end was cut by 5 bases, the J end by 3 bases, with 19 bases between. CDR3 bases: TGTGCCAGCAGTGTTTACAGGGTTGAGGGGAAAGAGACCCAGTACTTC. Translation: CASSVYRVEGKETQYF.

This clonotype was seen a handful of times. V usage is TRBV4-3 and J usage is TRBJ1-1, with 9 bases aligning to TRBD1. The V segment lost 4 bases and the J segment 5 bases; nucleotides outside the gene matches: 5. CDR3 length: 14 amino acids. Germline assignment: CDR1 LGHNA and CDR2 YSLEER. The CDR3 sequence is CASSPGTGRTEAFF. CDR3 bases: TGCGCCAGCAGCCCCGGGACAGGGAGGACTGAAGCTTTCTTT.

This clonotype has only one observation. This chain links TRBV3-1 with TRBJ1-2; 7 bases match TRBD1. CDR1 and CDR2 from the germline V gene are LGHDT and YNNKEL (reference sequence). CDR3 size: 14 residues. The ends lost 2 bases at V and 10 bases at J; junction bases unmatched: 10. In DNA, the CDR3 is TGTGCCAGCAGCCAACCGGGACAGAAAACAGTCTACACCTTC. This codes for CASSQPGQKTVYTF.

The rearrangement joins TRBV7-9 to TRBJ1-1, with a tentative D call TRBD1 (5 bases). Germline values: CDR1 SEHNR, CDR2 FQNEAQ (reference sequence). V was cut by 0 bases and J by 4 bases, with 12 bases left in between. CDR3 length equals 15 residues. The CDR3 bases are TGTGCCAGCAGCTTAGCAGACGGGGGAGGCACTGAAGCTTTCTTT. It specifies CASSLADGGGTEAFF.

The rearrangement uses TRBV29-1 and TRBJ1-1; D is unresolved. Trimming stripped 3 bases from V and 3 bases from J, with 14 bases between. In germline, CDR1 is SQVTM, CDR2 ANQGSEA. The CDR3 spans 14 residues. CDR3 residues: CSVDSWGHDTEAFF. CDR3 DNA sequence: TGCAGCGTTGATTCGTGGGGTCATGACACTGAAGCTTTCTTT.

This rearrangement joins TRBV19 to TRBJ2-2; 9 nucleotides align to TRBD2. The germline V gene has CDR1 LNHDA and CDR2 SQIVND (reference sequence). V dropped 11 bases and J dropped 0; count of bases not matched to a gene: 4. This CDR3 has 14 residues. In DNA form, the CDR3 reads TGTGCCGGCAGCGGGGGGCCGAACACCGGGGAGCTGTTTTTT. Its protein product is CAGSGGPNTGELFF.

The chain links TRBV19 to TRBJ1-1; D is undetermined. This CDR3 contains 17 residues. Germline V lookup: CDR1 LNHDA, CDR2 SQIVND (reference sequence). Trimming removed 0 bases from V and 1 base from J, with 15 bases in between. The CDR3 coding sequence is TGTGCCAGTAGTATAGATCCCCCTGGTAACACGAACACTGAAGCTTTCTTT. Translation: CASSIDPPGNTNTEAFF.

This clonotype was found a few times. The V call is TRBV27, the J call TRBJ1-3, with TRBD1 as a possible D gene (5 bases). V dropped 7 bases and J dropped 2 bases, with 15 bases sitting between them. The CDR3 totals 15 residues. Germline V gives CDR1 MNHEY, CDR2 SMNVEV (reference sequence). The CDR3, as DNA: TGTGCCAGCACTAATATCGGAGGGGCTGGAAACACCATATATTTT. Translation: CASTNIGGAGNTIYF.

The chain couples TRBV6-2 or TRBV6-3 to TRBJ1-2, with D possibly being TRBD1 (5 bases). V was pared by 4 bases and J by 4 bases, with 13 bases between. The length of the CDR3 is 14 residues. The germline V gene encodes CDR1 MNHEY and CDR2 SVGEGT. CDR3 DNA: TGTGCCAGCAGTTCGGAGGGGTTCATCTATGGCTACACCTTC. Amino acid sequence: CASSSEGFIYGYTF.

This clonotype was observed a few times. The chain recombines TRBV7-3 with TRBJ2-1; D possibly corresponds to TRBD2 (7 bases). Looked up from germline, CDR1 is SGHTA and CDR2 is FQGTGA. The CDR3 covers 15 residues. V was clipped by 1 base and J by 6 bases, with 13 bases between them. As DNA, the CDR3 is TGTGCCAGCAGCTTAAGCGGGGGCGGGGTCAATGAGCAGTTCTTC. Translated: CASSLSGGGVNEQFF.

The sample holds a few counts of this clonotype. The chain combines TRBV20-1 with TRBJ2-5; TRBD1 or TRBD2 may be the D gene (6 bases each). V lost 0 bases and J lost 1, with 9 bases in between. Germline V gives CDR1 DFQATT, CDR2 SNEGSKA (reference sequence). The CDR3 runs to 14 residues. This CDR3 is CSARDGGGQETQYF. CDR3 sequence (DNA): TGCAGTGCTAGAGATGGAGGGGGCCAAGAGACCCAGTACTTC.

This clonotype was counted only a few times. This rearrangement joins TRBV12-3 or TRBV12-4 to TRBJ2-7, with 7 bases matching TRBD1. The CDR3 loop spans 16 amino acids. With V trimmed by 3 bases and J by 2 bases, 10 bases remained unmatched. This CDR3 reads CASSFGSGTAAYEQYF. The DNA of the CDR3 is TGTGCCAGCAGTTTCGGCTCTGGGACAGCAGCCTACGAGCAGTACTTC.

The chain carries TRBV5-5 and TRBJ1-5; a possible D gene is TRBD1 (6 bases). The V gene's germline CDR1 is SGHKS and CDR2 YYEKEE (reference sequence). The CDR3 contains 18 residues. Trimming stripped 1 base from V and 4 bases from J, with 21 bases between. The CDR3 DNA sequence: TGTGCCAGCAGCTTGTCCCCTTCCTGGAACAGGGAGAATCAGCCCCAGCATTTT. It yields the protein CASSLSPSWNRENQPQHF.

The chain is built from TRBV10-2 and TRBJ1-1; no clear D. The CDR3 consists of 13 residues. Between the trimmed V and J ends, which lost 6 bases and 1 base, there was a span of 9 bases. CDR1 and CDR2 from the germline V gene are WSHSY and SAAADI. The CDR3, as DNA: TGCGCCAGCAGAGGAGGGAAGAACACTGAAGCTTTCTTT. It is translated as CASRGGKNTEAFF.

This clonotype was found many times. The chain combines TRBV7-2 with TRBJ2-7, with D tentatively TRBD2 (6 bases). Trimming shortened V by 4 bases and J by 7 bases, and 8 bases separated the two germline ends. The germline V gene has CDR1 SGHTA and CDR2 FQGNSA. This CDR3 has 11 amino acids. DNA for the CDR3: TGTGCCAGCAGCTCTGGGGGGGAGCAGTACGTC. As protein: CASSSGGEQYV.

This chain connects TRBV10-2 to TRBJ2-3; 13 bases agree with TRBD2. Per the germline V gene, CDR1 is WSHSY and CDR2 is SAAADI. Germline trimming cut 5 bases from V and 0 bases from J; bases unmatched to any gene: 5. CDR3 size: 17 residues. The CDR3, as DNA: TGCGCCAGCAGTTGGACTAGCGGGGGCACTAGCACAGATACGCAGTATTTT. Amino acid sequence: CASSWTSGGTSTDTQYF.

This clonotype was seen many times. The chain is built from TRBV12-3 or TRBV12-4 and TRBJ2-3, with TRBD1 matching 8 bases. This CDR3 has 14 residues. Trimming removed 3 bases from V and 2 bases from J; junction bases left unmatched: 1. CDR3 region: CASSLTGVTDTQYF. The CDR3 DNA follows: TGTGCCAGCAGTTTGACAGGGGTCACAGATACGCAGTATTTT.

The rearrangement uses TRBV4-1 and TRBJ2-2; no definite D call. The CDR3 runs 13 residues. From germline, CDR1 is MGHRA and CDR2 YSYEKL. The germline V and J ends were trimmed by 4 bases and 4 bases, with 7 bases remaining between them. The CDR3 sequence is CASSPDPTGELFF. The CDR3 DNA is TGCGCCAGCAGCCCAGACCCCACCGGGGAGCTGTTTTTT.

The CDR3, as DNA: TGTGCCATCAGGGAACCGGGAGACCCAACTAGCACAGATACGCAGTATTTT. As protein: CAIREPGDPTSTDTQYF. The V call is TRBV10-3, the J call TRBJ2-3; D may be TRBD2 (6 bases). V shed 6 bases and J shed 0 bases, with 19 bases lying between them. CDR1 is ENHRY and CDR2 is SYGVKD in the germline V gene. The CDR3 sequence is 17 residues long.

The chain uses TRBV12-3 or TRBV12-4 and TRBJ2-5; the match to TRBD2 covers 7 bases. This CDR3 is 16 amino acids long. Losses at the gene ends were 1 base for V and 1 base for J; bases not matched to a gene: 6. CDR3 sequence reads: CASSLEGRALQETQYF. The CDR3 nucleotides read TGTGCCAGCAGTTTAGAGGGGAGGGCTCTCCAAGAGACCCAGTACTTC.

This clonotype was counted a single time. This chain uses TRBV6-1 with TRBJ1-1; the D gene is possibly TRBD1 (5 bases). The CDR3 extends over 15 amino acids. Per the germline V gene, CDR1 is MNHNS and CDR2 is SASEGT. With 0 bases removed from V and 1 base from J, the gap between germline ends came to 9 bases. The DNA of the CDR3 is TGTGCCAGCAGTGAAGCTAGGGGTACGAACACTGAAGCTTTCTTT. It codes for CASSEARGTNTEAFF.

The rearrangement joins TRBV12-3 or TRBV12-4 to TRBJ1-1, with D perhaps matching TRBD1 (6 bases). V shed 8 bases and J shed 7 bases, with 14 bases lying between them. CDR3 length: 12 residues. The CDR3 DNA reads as TGTGCCAGCCAAGGGGGGTCGGATGAAGCTTTCTTT. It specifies CASQGGSDEAFF.